This TCR beta chain was observed in a study of shared clonotypes between healthy human individuals. Study as a whole: Each donor's CD4 naive and CD4 memory cells filled three plates apiece, CD8 naive two, and CD8 memory one.

CDR1 is SGDLS, CDR2 YYNGEE, per germline. The CDR3 extends over 15 amino acids. V shed 4 bases and J 1 base; nucleotides not matched to a gene: 3. Of note for this clone: Its antigen is undetermined.

Free of recent acute infections or vaccinations, the donors were healthy HIV-negative adults. Some clones are missing from TCRdb's copy, which holds only in-frame ones; the method was immunoSEQ multiplex PCR. The data contain around 1 million clones, less than 85% of them singletons. Broader study findings: Measured sharing among donors was expected to vary with sequencing depth.

This chain joins TRBV9 and TRBJ2-2; 8 positions match TRBD2. This receptor was identified in a young man in good health. Sequenced sample: memory CD4+ T cells sorted from blood. Subset: CD45RA-negative fraction. CDR3 amino acids: CASSTGGENTGELFF. In nucleotides, the CDR3 is TGTGCCAGCAGCACCGGGGGGGAGAACACCGGGGAGCTGTTTTTT.